The 28 T cell receptor beta chains below come from one sample, sequenced in a study of identical twins. One entry per CDR3 protein, called by TCRdb with MiXCR from the 5' RACE reads. The table includes just over 350 distinct CDR3 sequences, about 81% detected once. The sample comprised memory (CD45RO+) T cells sorted from blood. The receptors were gathered from a woman aged 18 to 35 in good health. This table probably holds off-target reads from a library built for another chain.

The gene calls are TRBV4-3 and TRBJ2-1; 14 nucleotides agree with TRBD2. Germline trimming cut 2 bases from V and 12 bases from J; bases unmatched to any gene: 9. Germline V gene sequence: CDR1 LGHNA, CDR2 YSLEER. The CDR3 length is 16 residues. The CDR3 bases are TGCGCCAGCAGCCAACCCGGGACTAGCGGGGGTCGGCTGCAGTTCTTC. Translating it yields CASSQPGTSGGRLQFF.

The chain couples TRBV7-9 to TRBJ2-7; D is perhaps TRBD1 (5 bases). The CDR3 sequence is 13 residues long. V was clipped by 7 bases and J by 7 bases, with 17 bases between them. The germline V gene encodes CDR1 SEHNR and CDR2 FQNEAQ (reference sequence). The CDR3 protein is CASTPQQVGEQYF. DNA of the CDR3: TGTGCCAGCACCCCTCAACAGGTCGGGGAGCAGTACTTC.

This chain links TRBV15 with TRBJ2-1; TRBD1 matches 7 bases. The CDR3 is made up of 14 amino acids. Germline V gives CDR1 LNHNV, CDR2 YYDKDF (reference sequence). V lost 1 base and J lost 4; bases outside the gene matches: 1. The CDR3 region is CATSRGDRYNEQFF. CDR3 coding DNA: TGTGCCACCAGCAGAGGGGACAGATACAATGAGCAGTTCTTC.

The rearrangement uses TRBV6-5 and TRBJ2-2, with D possibly TRBD1 on 6 matching bases. Germline CDR1 and CDR2: MNHEY and SVGAGI. CDR3 length equals 14 residues. V shed 5 bases and J shed 2 bases, with 9 bases lying between them. The CDR3 spells CASSIQGNTGELFF. CDR3 bases: TGTGCCAGCAGTATACAGGGTAACACCGGGGAGCTGTTTTTT.

V usage is TRBV11-2 and J usage is TRBJ2-5, with 10 positions matching TRBD1. From germline, CDR1 is SGHAT and CDR2 FQNNGV. V lost 4 bases, J lost 4 bases, and 6 bases stayed unmatched. This CDR3 comprises 15 residues. In nucleotides, the CDR3 is TGTGCCAGCAGCTCCCCTGGGGACAGGGGAGAGACCCAGTACTTC. Its translation is CASSSPGDRGETQYF.

The chain has TRBV27 and TRBJ2-5; TRBD2 matches 10 bases. Trimming at V came to 8 bases and at J to 1 base, leaving 7 bases not matched to a gene. From germline, CDR1 is MNHEY and CDR2 SMNVEV (reference sequence). This CDR3 spans 15 amino acids. In DNA form, the CDR3 reads TGTGCCAGCGGTCGCGCTAGCGGGAGCCAAGAGACCCAGTACTTC. It encodes CASGRASGSQETQYF.

V usage is TRBV13 and J usage is TRBJ2-7, with 11 bases that match TRBD2. The CDR3 sequence is 13 residues long. Germline CDR1 PRHDT, CDR2 FYEKMQ (reference sequence). V dropped 5 bases and J dropped 6; count of bases not matched to a gene: 3. CDR3 sequence (DNA): TGTGCCAGCAGCATCGGGACTAGCGGCGAGCAGTACTTC. Translation: CASSIGTSGEQYF.

The chain has TRBV10-3 and TRBJ2-7; D may match TRBD1 or TRBD2 (5 bases each). Germline lookup yields CDR1 ENHRY and CDR2 SYGVKD. This CDR3 has 14 amino acids. Between the trimmed V and J ends, which lost 7 bases and 0 bases, there was a span of 13 bases. The CDR3 nucleotides read TGTGCCATCAAATCGGGACGGAGCTCCTACGAGCAGTACTTC. Amino acid sequence: CAIKSGRSSYEQYF.

V is TRBV20-1 and J is TRBJ2-1, with 9 bases aligning to TRBD2. The germline V gene encodes CDR1 DFQATT and CDR2 SNEGSKA (reference sequence). CDR3 length equals 16 residues. After removal of 7 bases from V and 4 bases from J, the junction contained 14 bases not matched to a gene. This CDR3 reads CSERPTAGGFYNEQFF. Here the CDR3 DNA reads TGCAGTGAGCGGCCCACAGCGGGGGGTTTTTACAATGAGCAGTTCTTC.

This rearrangement joins TRBV24-1 to TRBJ2-5; possibly TRBD1 for D (5 bases). V was cut by 3 bases and J by 4 bases, with 14 bases left in between. This CDR3 comprises 15 residues. Germline V lookup: CDR1 KGHDR, CDR2 SFDVKD. CDR3 nucleotide sequence: TGTGCCACCAGTGATGCCCCAGGGTGGGGAGAGACCCAGTACTTC. The encoded protein is CATSDAPGWGETQYF.

This chain links TRBV29-1 with TRBJ1-2; 7 positions match TRBD1. The J segment lost 4 bases and the V segment lost 3 bases, leaving 8 bases of the junction unmatched. Per the germline V gene, CDR1 is SQVTM and CDR2 is ANQGSEA. The CDR3 has 14 residues. The CDR3 nucleotides are TGCAGCGTTGAGGGCGACAGGGCCTTCTATGGCTACACCTTC. Amino acid sequence: CSVEGDRAFYGYTF.

The chain has TRBV7-1 and TRBJ2-3, with TRBD2 as a possible D gene (5 bases). TRBV7-1 is an ORF, with its function uncertain. The V and J ends lost 5 bases and 2 bases respectively, with 8 bases between them. The CDR3 consists of 13 residues. DNA for the CDR3: TGTGCCAGCAGCCAGCGGCCCACAGATACGCAGTATTTT. Translation gives CASSQRPTDTQYF.

CDR3 loop: CSVFDSSSYEQYF. In DNA, the CDR3 is TGCAGCGTTTTCGACAGTAGCTCCTACGAGCAGTACTTC. The chain has TRBV29-1 and TRBJ2-7, with D possibly matching TRBD1 (5 bases). V lost 5 bases to trimming and J lost 0 bases, with 11 bases between them. This CDR3 contains 13 residues. Germline V CDR1 and CDR2: SQVTM, ANQGSEA.

The chain is built from TRBV14 and TRBJ2-7, with 8 bases matching TRBD1. Germline V gene sequence: CDR1 SGHDN, CDR2 FVKESK. Trimming removed 4 bases from V and 3 bases from J; junction bases left unmatched: 8. The CDR3 extends over 15 amino acids. This CDR3 is CASSLYRDRIYEQYF. CDR3 nucleotide sequence: TGTGCCAGCAGCCTGTACCGGGACAGGATCTACGAGCAGTACTTC.

The genes are TRBV7-9 and TRBJ2-5; D is ambiguous. Deletions cut 1 base from V and 0 bases from J, with 6 bases between. The V gene's germline CDR1 is SEHNR and CDR2 FQNEAQ (reference sequence). This CDR3 is 14 amino acids long. The CDR3 DNA sequence: TGTGCCAGCAGCTTAGGATGGAACCAAGAGACCCAGTACTTC. Translation gives CASSLGWNQETQYF.

This sequence joins TRBV12-3 or TRBV12-4 and TRBJ2-7; TRBD1 matches 12 bases. Losses at the gene ends were 6 bases for V and 5 bases for J; bases not matched to a gene: 8. The CDR3 runs to 15 residues. The CDR3 DNA sequence: TGTGCCAGCAGATACCCGGGACAGGGGGCCAACGAGCAGTACTTC. It yields the protein CASRYPGQGANEQYF.

This sequence joins TRBV14 and TRBJ2-5; D is perhaps TRBD1 (6 bases). The germline gives CDR1 SGHDN, CDR2 FVKESK. V lost 4 bases to trimming and J lost 5 bases, with 14 bases between them. This CDR3 spans 14 amino acids. The DNA of the CDR3 is TGTGCCAGCAGCCGTAACAGGGCCAGGGAGACCCAGTACTTC. Translated, it gives CASSRNRARETQYF.

This clonotype has only one observation. This rearrangement joins TRBV19 to TRBJ1-4, with D hard to call. Germline values: CDR1 LNHDA, CDR2 SQIVND (reference sequence). The CDR3 spans 14 residues. Between the trimmed V and J ends, which lost 5 bases and 2 bases, there was a span of 9 bases. DNA of the CDR3: TGTGCCAGTAGTTTTCTGGACACTAATGAAAAACTGTTTTTT. It yields the protein CASSFLDTNEKLFF.

This clonotype was counted once. The chain uses TRBV7-9 and TRBJ2-7, with 7 bases lining up with TRBD2. The V gene's germline CDR1 is SEHNR and CDR2 FQNEAQ (reference sequence). The V and J ends lost 5 bases and 6 bases, in that order; junction bases with no gene match: 19. The CDR3 is made up of 17 amino acids. The CDR3: CASSTPRDYPPDAEQYF. CDR3 nucleotides: TGTGCCAGCAGCACCCCCCGGGACTACCCACCGGATGCCGAGCAGTACTTC.

Worth noting for this clonotype: At one end, the junction sequence differs from germline, possibly due to a read error. V and J are TRBV5-1 and TRBJ1-1; D remains ambiguous. The CDR3 has 14 amino acids. The V gene's germline CDR1 is SGHRS and CDR2 YFSETQ. Here the CDR3 reads CASSFRTSGSRLTF. DNA for the CDR3: TGCGCCAGCAGCTTCCGAACCAGTGGCTCTAGGTTGACCTTT.

V is TRBV6-1 and J is TRBJ2-7; no clear D gene. Trimming pared 5 bases from V and 6 bases from J, leaving 14 bases between. Germline V gene data show CDR1 as MNHNS and CDR2 as SASEGT. This CDR3 has 13 amino acids. The CDR3 DNA is TGTGCCAGCAGTCCCCAAAATTTCGGCGAGCAGTACTTC. It translates to CASSPQNFGEQYF.

In this sample, this clonotype turned up a few times. The V gene is TRBV7-2, the J gene TRBJ2-7, with D possibly TRBD1 on 7 matching bases. The V end was cut by 1 base, the J end by 4 bases, with 20 bases between. CDR3 length: 17 amino acids. Germline loops: CDR1 SGHTA, CDR2 FQGNSA. CDR3 DNA sequence: TGTGCCAGCAGCTTAGGCGGGAATCCGGGACAGCTATACGAGCAGTACTTC. Its protein product is CASSLGGNPGQLYEQYF.

This clonotype occurred a few times. V usage is TRBV29-1 and J usage is TRBJ2-7, with unresolved D. The V gene lost 5 bases and the J gene lost 0 bases, with 11 bases spanning the gap. CDR3 length: 13 residues. CDR1 SQVTM and CDR2 ANQGSEA come from the germline V gene. CDR3: CSVKLGSSYEQYF. For the CDR3, the DNA is TGCAGCGTTAAGCTGGGTAGCTCCTACGAGCAGTACTTC.

In its sample, this clonotype was seen a few times. J is TRBJ1-1 and V is TRBV7-6, with D unclear. Germline CDR1 is SGHVS and CDR2 is FNYEAQ. The V end was cut by 2 bases, the J end by 3 bases, with 10 bases between. This CDR3 is 14 amino acids long. DNA of the CDR3: TGTGCCAGCAGCTTATTCGGATTGGACACTGAAGCTTTCTTT. Amino acid sequence: CASSLFGLDTEAFF.

This chain joins TRBV24-1 and TRBJ2-1, with 9 bases fitting TRBD2. Trimming took 2 bases from V and 8 from J; bases not matched to a gene: 9. The CDR3 sequence is 16 residues long. Germline CDR1 KGHDR, CDR2 SFDVKD. The CDR3 DNA follows: TGTGCCACCAGTGATTGGGGGGTAGCGGGAGTGGATGAGCAGTTCTTC. This gives the protein CATSDWGVAGVDEQFF.

The chain employs TRBV7-2 and TRBJ2-5; D is unresolved. Germline V gene lookup returns CDR1 SGHTA and CDR2 FQGNSA. CDR3 length: 13 residues. V lost 7 bases and J 0 bases, leaving 9 bases between the germline ends. The DNA for the CDR3 is TGTGCCAGCACGGAGATGTACCAAGAGACCCAGTACTTC. Its protein product is CASTEMYQETQYF.

This rearrangement joins TRBV7-8 to TRBJ2-3; no firm D call. The CDR3 totals 12 residues. V was shortened by 5 bases and J by 6 bases, with 9 bases between the two germline ends. Germline V lookup: CDR1 SGHVS, CDR2 FQNEAQ. The CDR3 spells CASSRAGDTQYF. Written as DNA, the CDR3 is TGTGCCAGCAGCCGTGCTGGGGATACGCAGTATTTT.

This chain connects TRBV7-6 to TRBJ2-1; TRBD2 matches at 10 bases. Germline assignment: CDR1 SGHVS and CDR2 FNYEAQ. The trim removed 2 bases at V and 0 bases at J, leaving 13 bases unmatched. The CDR3 extends over 20 amino acids. The CDR3, as DNA: TGTGCCAGCAGCTTAATAGCAGGACTAGCGGTCCAGAGCTCCTACAATGAGCAGTTCTTC. It codes for CASSLIAGLAVQSSYNEQFF.